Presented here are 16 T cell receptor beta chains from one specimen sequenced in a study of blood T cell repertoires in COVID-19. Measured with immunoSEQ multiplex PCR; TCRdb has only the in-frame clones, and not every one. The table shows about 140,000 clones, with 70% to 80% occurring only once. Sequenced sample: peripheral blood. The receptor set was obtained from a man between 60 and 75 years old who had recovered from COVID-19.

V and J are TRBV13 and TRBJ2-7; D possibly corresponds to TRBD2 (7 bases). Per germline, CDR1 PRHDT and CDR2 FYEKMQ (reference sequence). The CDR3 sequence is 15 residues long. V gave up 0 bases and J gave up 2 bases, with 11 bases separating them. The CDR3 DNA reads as TGTGCCAGCAGCTTAGGCGGGGAGGGGGCCTACGAGCAGTACTTC. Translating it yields CASSLGGEGAYEQYF.

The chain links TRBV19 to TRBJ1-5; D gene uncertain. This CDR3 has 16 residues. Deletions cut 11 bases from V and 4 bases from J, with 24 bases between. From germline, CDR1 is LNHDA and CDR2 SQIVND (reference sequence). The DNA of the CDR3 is TGTGCCTCCGAGTCCGGTTTGCCCGAATCGAATCAGCCCCAGCATTTT. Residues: CASESGLPESNQPQHF.

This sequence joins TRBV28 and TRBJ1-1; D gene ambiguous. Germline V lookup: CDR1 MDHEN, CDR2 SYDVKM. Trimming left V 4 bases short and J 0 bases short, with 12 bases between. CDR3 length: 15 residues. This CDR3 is CASSYPGQVNTEAFF. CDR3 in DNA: TGTGCCAGCAGTTACCCAGGCCAGGTGAACACTGAAGCTTTCTTT.

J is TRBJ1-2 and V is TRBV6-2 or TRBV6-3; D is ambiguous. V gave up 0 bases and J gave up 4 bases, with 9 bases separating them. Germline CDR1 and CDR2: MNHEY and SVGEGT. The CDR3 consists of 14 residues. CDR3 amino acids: CASSYSGAPYGYTF. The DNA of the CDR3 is TGTGCCAGCAGTTACTCGGGAGCTCCCTATGGCTACACCTTC.

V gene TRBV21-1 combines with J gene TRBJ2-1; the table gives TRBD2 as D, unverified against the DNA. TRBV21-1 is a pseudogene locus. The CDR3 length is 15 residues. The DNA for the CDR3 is TGTGCCAGCAGCGATAGGACTAGCGGGGGCTATGAGCAGTTCTTC. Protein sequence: CASSDRTSGGYEQFF.

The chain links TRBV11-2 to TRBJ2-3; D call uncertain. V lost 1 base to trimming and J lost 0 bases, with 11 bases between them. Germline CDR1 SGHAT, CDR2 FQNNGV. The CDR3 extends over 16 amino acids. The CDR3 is CASSLGAQPSTDTQYF. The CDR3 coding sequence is TGTGCCAGCAGCTTAGGGGCGCAACCTAGCACAGATACGCAGTATTTT.

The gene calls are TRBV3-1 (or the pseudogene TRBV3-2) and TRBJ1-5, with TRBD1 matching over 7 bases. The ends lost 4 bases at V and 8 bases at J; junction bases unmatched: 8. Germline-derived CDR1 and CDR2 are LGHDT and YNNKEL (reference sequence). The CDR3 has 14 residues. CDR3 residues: CASSLGGAREPQHF. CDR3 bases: TGTGCCAGCAGCCTAGGGGGCGCGAGGGAGCCCCAGCATTTT.

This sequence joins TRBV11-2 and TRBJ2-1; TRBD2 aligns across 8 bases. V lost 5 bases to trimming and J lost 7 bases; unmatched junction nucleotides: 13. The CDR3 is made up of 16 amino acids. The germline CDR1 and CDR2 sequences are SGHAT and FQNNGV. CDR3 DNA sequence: TGTGCCAGCAGCCACATGGGCGGGAGGAGGGGTAATGAGCAGTTCTTC. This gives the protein CASSHMGGRRGNEQFF.

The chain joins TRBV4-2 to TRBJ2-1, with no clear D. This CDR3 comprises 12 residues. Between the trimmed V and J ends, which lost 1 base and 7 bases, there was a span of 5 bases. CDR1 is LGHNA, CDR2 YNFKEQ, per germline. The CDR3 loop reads CASSQVGNEQFF. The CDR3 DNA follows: TGTGCCAGCAGCCAAGTCGGTAATGAGCAGTTCTTC.

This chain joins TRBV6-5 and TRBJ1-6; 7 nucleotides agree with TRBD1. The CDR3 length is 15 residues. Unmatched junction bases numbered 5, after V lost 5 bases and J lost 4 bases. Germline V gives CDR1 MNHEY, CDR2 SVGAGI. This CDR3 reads CASSPGTAYNSPLHF. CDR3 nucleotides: TGTGCCAGCAGTCCCGGGACAGCGTATAATTCACCCCTCCACTTT.

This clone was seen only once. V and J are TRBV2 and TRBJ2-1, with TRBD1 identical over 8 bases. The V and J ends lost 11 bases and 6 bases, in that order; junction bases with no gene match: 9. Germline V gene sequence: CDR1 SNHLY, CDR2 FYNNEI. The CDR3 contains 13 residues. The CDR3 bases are TGTGCCGGACGACAGGGGCCAAGCAATGAGCAGTTCTTC. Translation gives CAGRQGPSNEQFF. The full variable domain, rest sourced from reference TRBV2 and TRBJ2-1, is EPEVTQTPSHQVTQMGQEVILRCVPISNHLYFYWYRQILGQKVEFLVSFYNNEISEKSEIFDDQFSVERPDGSNFTLKIRSTKLEDSAMYFCAGRQGPSNEQFFGPGTRLTVL.

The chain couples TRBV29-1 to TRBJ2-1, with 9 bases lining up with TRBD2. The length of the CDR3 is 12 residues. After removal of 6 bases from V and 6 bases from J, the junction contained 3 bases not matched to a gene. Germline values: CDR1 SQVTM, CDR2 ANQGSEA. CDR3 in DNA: TGCAGCGTCTCAGCGGGAGGCAATGAGCAGTTCTTC. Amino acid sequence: CSVSAGGNEQFF.

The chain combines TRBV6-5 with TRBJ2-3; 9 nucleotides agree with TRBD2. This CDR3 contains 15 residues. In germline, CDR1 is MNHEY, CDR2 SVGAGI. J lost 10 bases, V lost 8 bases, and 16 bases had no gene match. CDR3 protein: CASLRDAASGDSQYF. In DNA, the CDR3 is TGTGCCAGCCTCCGGGATGCGGCTAGCGGGGATTCGCAGTATTTT.

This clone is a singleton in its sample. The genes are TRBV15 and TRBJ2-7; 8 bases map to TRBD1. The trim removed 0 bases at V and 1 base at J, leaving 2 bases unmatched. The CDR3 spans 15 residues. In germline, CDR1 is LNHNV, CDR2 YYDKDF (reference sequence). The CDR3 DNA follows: TGTGCCACCAGCAGAGATGGGGACAGGTCCTACGAGCAGTACTTC. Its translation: CATSRDGDRSYEQYF.

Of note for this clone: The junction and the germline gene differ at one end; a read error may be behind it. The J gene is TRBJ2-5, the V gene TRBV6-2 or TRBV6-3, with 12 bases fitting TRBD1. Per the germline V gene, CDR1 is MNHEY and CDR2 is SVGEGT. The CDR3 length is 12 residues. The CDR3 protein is CASSSPGQGAHF. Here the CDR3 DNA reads TGTGCCAGCAGTTCCCCGGGACAGGGGGCACACTTC.

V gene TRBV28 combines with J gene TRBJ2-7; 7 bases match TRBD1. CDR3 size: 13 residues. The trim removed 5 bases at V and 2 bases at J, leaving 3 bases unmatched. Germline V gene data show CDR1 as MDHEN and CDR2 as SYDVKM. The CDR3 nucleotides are TGTGCCAGCAGTGCGAGGGGGCCCTACGAGCAGTACTTC. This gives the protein CASSARGPYEQYF.